The clone carrying this TCR beta chain was seen just once. This sample is drawn from a study of Ad26.COV2.S vaccination and SARS-CoV-2 variants. TCRdb's copy holds only in-frame clones and misses some; the assay was immunoSEQ multiplex PCR. This table holds about 320,000 clones, approximately 87% found once. The CDR3 runs to 12 residues. The germline gives CDR1 SEHNR, CDR2 FQNEAQ (reference sequence). V was clipped by 5 bases and J by 8 bases, with 12 bases between them. Treatment described: roughly 18 received Ad26.COV2.S at low or high dose, single or two shots; about 5 received placebo; per-sample allocation not given. It was on day 63 after the first vaccine or placebo injection that samples were taken.

J is TRBJ1-1 and V is TRBV7-9; D ambiguous. The input for sequencing was peripheral blood, taken in a trial of Ad26.COV2.S vaccine versus placebo. The clonotype was recovered from a person between 18 and 59 years old who received the Ad26.COV2.S COVID-19 vaccine or a placebo. Here the CDR3 DNA reads TGTGCCAGCAGCCATTCAAGGGAAGAAGCTTTCTTT. This translates into CASSHSREEAFF.